Presented here are 14 T cell receptor beta chains from one specimen sequenced in a study of T cells after somatic rescue of genetic block. Method: immunoSEQ multiplex PCR; TCRdb's copy keeps in-frame clones and lacks some. The sample includes under 150,000 clones, about 90% of them seen just once. Sequencing used peripheral blood mononuclear cells (PBMCs). These receptors originate from a woman aged 18-30 years.

The chain couples TRBV19 to TRBJ1-2, with D possibly being TRBD1 (5 bases). Germline V gene sequence: CDR1 LNHDA, CDR2 SQIVND (reference sequence). V was trimmed by 6 bases and J by 5 bases, leaving 16 bases between them. This CDR3 spans 14 amino acids. The CDR3 protein is CASRAVGLTYGYTF. CDR3 bases: TGTGCCAGTAGAGCGGTGGGGCTAACATATGGCTACACCTTC.

The chain employs TRBV28 and TRBJ1-4; possible D gene TRBD1, 5 bases. V lost 5 bases to trimming and J lost 11 bases, with 18 bases between them. The CDR3 sequence is 14 residues long. Germline V gives CDR1 MDHEN, CDR2 SYDVKM. Written as DNA, the CDR3 is TGTGCCAGCAGTGACGGGGGAGGAATGAAGAAACTGTTTTTT. Translated: CASSDGGGMKKLFF.

In this sample, this clone turned up once. The rearrangement joins TRBV4-2 to TRBJ1-2; no clear D gene. The CDR3 sequence is 14 residues long. V was pared by 0 bases and J by 5 bases, with 10 bases between. The V gene's germline CDR1 is LGHNA and CDR2 YNFKEQ. The DNA of the CDR3 is TGTGCCAGCAGCCAAGATCTGGCCGGGTATGGCTACACCTTC. This translates into CASSQDLAGYGYTF.

In its sample, this clone was seen once. CDR3 DNA: TGCGCCAGCAGCCAAGATCGAGGACTAGCGGGGGGGCAGAATGAGCAGTTCTTC. Its protein is CASSQDRGLAGGQNEQFF. The chain employs TRBV4-3 and TRBJ2-1, with 15 positions matching TRBD2. The CDR3 contains 18 residues. Germline lookup yields CDR1 LGHNA and CDR2 YSLEER. With V trimmed by 0 bases and J by 7 bases, 7 bases remained unmatched.

This clone showed up just once. This chain uses TRBV5-6 with TRBJ2-5; maybe TRBD1 (6 bases). This CDR3 is 14 amino acids long. The V and J ends lost 3 bases and 1 base respectively, with 10 bases between them. Germline V gives CDR1 SGHDT, CDR2 YYEEEE. CDR3 sequence reads: CASSSGVLQETQYF. Written as DNA, the CDR3 is TGTGCCAGCAGCTCAGGGGTTCTCCAAGAGACCCAGTACTTC. Filled out from reference TRBV5-6 and TRBJ2-5, the complete variable domain reads DAGVTQSPTHLIKTRGQQVTLRCSPKSGHDTVSWYQQALGQGPQFIFQYYEEEERQRGNFPDRFSGHQFPNYSSELNVNALLLGDSALYLCASSSGVLQETQYFGPGTRLLVL.

The gene calls are TRBV6-5 and TRBJ2-7; 13 bases agree with TRBD2. Germline lookup yields CDR1 MNHEY and CDR2 SVGAGI. V shed 6 bases and J 7 bases; nucleotides not matched to a gene: 9. This CDR3 region has 15 residues. This CDR3 is CASRPLLAGGREQYF. The CDR3 nucleotides are TGTGCCAGCAGACCCTTACTAGCGGGGGGGAGGGAGCAGTACTTC.

J is TRBJ1-3 and V is TRBV5-1; D is unresolved. Between the trimmed V and J ends, which lost 5 bases and 3 bases, there was a span of 15 bases. Germline CDR1 is SGHRS and CDR2 is YFSETQ. The CDR3 extends over 15 amino acids. The CDR3 loop is CASRGSSTLGNTIYF. In nucleotides, the CDR3 is TGCGCCAGCAGGGGCAGTTCGACTCTTGGAAACACCATATATTTT.

The V and J genes are TRBV15 and TRBJ2-7; possibly TRBD2 for D (5 bases). The CDR3 is 12 residues long. Trimming pared 5 bases from V and 5 bases from J, leaving 10 bases between. Germline-derived CDR1 and CDR2 are LNHNV and YYDKDF (reference sequence). The CDR3: CATSDGIHEQYF. Written as DNA, the CDR3 is TGTGCCACCAGCGACGGGATCCACGAGCAGTACTTC.

V is TRBV6-5 and J is TRBJ2-7; D is perhaps TRBD1 (6 bases). The V and J ends lost 6 bases and 2 bases respectively, with 14 bases between them. The length of the CDR3 is 14 residues. CDR1 and CDR2 (germline): MNHEY, SVGAGI. The CDR3 is CASSPTGSTYEQYF. The CDR3 coding sequence is TGTGCCAGCAGCCCCACAGGGTCTACCTACGAGCAGTACTTC.

The chain recombines TRBV4-1 with TRBJ2-2; TRBD1 matches 10 bases. Germline V gene lookup returns CDR1 MGHRA and CDR2 YSYEKL. CDR3 length: 18 amino acids. Trimming took 5 bases from V and 0 from J; bases not matched to a gene: 9. CDR3 in amino acids: CASSARDRGHTNTGELFF. The CDR3 DNA is TGCGCCAGCAGCGCCCGGGACAGGGGCCACACGAACACCGGGGAGCTGTTTTTT.

The V and J genes are TRBV29-1 and TRBJ2-7; D ambiguous. Germline V lookup: CDR1 SQVTM, CDR2 ANQGSEA. Trimming left V 4 bases short and J 4 bases short, with 8 bases between. The CDR3 runs to 11 residues. The CDR3 protein is CSVGGGYEQYF. CDR3 coding DNA: TGCAGCGTTGGAGGTGGATACGAGCAGTACTTC.

The DNA of the CDR3 is TGTGCCAGCAGCTTTTTCCGGGACAGCTTTCGAGGGGCCAACGTCCTGACTTTC. It is translated as CASSFFRDSFRGANVLTF. This chain joins TRBV7-9 and TRBJ2-6; 7 bases are shared with TRBD1. Germline V gene data show CDR1 as SEHNR and CDR2 as FQNEAQ (reference sequence). J gave up 4 bases and V 3 bases, and 12 bases lay outside the gene matches. CDR3 length equals 18 residues. The whole variable domain, filled in from reference TRBV7-9 and TRBJ2-6, reads DTGVSQNPRHKITKRGQNVTFRCDPISEHNRLYWYRQTLGQGPEFLTYFQNEAQLEKSRLLSDRFSAERPKGSFSTLEIQRTEQGDSAMYLCASSFFRDSFRGANVLTFGAGSRLTVL.

This chain connects TRBV4-2 to TRBJ2-2; 7 bases match TRBD1. J lost 5 bases, V lost 1 base, and 7 bases had no gene match. This CDR3 contains 16 residues. CDR1 is LGHNA, CDR2 YNFKEQ, per germline. Written as DNA, the CDR3 is TGTGCCAGCAGCCAAGGGACAGGTCACCTAACCGGGGAGCTGTTTTTT. Its translation is CASSQGTGHLTGELFF.

The chain carries TRBV11-2 and TRBJ2-7; a weak D match, TRBD2 (5 bases). The germline CDR1 and CDR2 sequences are SGHAT and FQNNGV. The CDR3 is 16 amino acids. V was pared by 0 bases and J by 5 bases, with 17 bases between. CDR3 residues: CASSLEVGRRSDEQYF. CDR3 sequence (DNA): TGTGCCAGCAGCTTAGAAGTAGGCAGACGTAGCGACGAGCAGTACTTC.